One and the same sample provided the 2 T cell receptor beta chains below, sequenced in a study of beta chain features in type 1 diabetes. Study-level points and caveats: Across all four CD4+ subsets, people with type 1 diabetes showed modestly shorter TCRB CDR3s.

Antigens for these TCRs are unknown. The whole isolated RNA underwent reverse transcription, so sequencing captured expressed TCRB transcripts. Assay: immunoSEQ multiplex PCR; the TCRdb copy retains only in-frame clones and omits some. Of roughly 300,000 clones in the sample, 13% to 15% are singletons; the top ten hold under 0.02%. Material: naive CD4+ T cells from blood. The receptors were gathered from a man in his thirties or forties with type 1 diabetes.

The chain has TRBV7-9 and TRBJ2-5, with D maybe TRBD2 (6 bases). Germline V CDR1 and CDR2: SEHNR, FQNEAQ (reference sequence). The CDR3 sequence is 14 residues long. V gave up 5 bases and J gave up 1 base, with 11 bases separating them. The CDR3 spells CASSPGTRQETQYF. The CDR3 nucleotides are TGTGCCAGCAGCCCGGGGACTCGCCAAGAGACCCAGTACTTC.

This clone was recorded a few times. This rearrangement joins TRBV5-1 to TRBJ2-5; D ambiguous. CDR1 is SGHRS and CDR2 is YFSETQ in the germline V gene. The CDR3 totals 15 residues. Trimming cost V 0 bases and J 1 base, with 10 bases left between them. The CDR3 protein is CASSLVAAVQETQYF. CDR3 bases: TGCGCCAGCAGCTTGGTGGCGGCAGTCCAAGAGACCCAGTACTTC.